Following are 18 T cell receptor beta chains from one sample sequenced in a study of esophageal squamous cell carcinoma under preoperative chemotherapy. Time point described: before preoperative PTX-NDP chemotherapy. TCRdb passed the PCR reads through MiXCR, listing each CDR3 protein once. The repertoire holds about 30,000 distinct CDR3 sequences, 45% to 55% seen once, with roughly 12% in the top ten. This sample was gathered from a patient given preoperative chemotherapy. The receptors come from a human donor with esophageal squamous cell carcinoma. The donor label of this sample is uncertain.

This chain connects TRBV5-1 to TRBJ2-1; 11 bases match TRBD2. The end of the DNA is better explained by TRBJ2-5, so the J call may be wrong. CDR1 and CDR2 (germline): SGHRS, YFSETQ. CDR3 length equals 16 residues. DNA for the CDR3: TGCGCCAGCAGCTTGGCGACTAGCGGGGCTCACGAGACCCAGTACTTC. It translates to CASSLATSGAHETQYF.

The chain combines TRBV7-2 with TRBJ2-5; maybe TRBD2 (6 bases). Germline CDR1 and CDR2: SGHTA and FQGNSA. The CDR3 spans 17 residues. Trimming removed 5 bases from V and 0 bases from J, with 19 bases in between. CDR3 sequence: CASSAGLAGPNQETQYF. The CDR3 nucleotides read TGTGCCAGCAGCGCGGGGCTCGCGGGTCCGAACCAAGAGACCCAGTACTTC.

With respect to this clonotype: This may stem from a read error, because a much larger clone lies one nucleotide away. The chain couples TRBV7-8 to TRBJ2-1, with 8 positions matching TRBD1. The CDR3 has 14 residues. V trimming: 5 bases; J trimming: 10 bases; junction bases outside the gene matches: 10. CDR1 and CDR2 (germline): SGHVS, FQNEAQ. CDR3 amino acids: CASSNRTGWAEQFF. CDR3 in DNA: TGTGCCAGCAGCAATAGGACAGGGTGGGCCGAGCAGTTCTTC.

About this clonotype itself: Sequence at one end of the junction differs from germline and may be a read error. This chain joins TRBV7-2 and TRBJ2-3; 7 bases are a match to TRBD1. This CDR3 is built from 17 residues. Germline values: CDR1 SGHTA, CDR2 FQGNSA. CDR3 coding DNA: TGTGCCAGCAGCGAGACGATAGGGGGCGGTGAGCCAGATACCCAGTATTTC. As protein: CASSETIGGGEPDTQYF.

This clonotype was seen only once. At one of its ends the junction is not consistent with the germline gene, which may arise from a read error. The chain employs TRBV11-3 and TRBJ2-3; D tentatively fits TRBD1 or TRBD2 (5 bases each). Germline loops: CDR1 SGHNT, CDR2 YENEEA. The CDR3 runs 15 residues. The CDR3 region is CARGPQPVSTETQYF. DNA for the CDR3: TGTGCCCGGGGCCCCCAGCCTGTGAGCACAGAGACGCAGTATTTT.

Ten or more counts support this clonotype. CDR3 in DNA: TGTGCCAGCAGTTTTACTGACGGCCCCACAGATACGCAGTATTTT. Translating gives CASSFTDGPTDTQYF. The chain links TRBV6-5 to TRBJ2-3; D is undetermined. Trimming shortened V by 4 bases and J by 2 bases, and 13 bases separated the two germline ends. CDR1 is MNHEY and CDR2 is SVGAGI in the germline V gene. CDR3 length: 15 amino acids.

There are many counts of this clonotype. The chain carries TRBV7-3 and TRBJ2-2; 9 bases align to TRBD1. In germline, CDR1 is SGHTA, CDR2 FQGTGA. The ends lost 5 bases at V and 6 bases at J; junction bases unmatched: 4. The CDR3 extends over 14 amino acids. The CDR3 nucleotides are TGTGCCAGCAGCGCGACAGGGGGGCCCGGGGAGCTGTTTTTT. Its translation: CASSATGGPGELFF. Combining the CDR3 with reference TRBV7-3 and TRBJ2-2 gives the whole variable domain GAGVSQTPSNKVTEKGKYVELRCDPISGHTALYWYRQSLGQGPEFLIYFQGTGAADDSGLPNDRFFAVRPEGSVSTLKIQRTERGDSAVYLCASSATGGPGELFFGEGSRLTVL.

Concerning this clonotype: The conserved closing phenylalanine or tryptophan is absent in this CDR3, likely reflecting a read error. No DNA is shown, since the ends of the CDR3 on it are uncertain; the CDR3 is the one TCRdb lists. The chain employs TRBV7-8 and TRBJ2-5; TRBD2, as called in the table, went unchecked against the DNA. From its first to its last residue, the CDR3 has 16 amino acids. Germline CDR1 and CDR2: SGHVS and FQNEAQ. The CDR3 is CVSSPPSSGRQETRFL.

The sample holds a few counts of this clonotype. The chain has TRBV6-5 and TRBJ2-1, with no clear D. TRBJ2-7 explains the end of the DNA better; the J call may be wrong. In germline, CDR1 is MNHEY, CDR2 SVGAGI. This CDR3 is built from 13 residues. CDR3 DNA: TGTGCCAGCAGTTACGGCGGAGACAATGAGCAGTACTTC. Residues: CASSYGGDNEQYF.

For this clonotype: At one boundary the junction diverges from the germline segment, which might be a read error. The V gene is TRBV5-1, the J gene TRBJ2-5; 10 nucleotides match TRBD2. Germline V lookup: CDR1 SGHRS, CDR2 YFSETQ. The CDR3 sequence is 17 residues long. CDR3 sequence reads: CASSVGASGSGEETQYF. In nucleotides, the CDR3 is TGCGCCAGCAGCGTGGGGGCTAGCGGGAGCGGGGAAGAGACCCAGTACTTT.

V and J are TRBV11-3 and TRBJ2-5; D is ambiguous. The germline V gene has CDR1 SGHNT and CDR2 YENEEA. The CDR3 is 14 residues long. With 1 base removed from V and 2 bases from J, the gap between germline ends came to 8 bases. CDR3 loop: CASSLGGNQETQYF. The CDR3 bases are TGTGCCAGCAGCTTAGGGGGTAATCAAGAGACCCAGTACTTC.

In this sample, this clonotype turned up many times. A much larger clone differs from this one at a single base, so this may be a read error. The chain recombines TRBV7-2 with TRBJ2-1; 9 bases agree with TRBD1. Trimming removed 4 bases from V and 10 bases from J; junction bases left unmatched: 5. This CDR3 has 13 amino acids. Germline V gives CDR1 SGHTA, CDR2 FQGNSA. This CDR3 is CASSSTGGYEQFF. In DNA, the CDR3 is TGTGCCAGCAGCTCCACAGGGGGCTACGAGCAGTTCTTC.

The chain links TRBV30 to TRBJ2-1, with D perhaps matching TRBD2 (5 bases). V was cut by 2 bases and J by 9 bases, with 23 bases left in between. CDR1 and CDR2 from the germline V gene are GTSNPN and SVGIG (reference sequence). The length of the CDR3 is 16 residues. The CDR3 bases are TGTGCCTGGAGTCCACGAAGGGCCTCTAGCCCAGGTGAGCAGTTCTTC. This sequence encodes CAWSPRRASSPGEQFF.

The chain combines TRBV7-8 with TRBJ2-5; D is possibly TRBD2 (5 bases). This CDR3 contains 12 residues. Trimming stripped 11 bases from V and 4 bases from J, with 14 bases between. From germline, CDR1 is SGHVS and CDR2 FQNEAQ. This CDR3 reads CAGSRALETQYF. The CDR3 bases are TGTGCCGGGAGCCGAGCCCTAGAGACCCAGTACTTC.

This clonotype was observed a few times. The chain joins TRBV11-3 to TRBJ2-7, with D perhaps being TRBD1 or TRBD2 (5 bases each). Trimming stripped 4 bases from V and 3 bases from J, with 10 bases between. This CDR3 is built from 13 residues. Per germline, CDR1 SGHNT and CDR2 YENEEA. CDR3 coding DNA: TGTGCCAGCAGCTCGGGACCCAACTACGAGCAGTACTTC. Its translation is CASSSGPNYEQYF.

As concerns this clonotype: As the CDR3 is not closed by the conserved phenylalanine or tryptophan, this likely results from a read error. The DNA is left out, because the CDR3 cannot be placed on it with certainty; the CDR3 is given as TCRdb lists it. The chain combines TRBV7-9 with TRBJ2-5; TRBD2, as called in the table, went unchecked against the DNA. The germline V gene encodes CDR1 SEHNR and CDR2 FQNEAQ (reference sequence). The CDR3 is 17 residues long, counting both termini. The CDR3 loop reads CASSFPGLAGVVESQHL.

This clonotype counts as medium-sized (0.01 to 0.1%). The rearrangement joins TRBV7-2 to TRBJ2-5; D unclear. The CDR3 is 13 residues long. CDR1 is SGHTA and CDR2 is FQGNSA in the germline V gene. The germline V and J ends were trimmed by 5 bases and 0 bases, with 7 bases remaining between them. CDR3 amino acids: CASSRTDQETQYF. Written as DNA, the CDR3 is TGTGCCAGCAGCCGGACGGACCAAGAGACCCAGTACTTC. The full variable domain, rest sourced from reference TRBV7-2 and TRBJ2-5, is GAGVSQSPSNKVTEKGKDVELRCDPISGHTALYWYRQSLGQGLEFLIYFQGNSAPDKSGLPSDRFSAERTGGSVSTLTIQRTQQEDSAVYLCASSRTDQETQYFGPGTRLLVL.

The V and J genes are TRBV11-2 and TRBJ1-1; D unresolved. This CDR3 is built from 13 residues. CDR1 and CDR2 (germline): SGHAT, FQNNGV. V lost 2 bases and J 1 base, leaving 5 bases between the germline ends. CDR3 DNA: TGTGCCAGCAGCTTACAACAGAACACTGAAGCTTTCTTT. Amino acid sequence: CASSLQQNTEAFF.